These T cell receptor beta chains were read from a single sample in a study of spatial heterogeneity in lung cancer. One entry per CDR3 protein, called by TCRdb with MiXCR from the 5' RACE reads. The data contain 3,000 to 4,000 distinct CDR3 sequences, 10% of them singletons. The sequencing used lung tumor tissue, collected at surgery. These receptor sequences come from a female donor with early-stage non-small cell lung cancer. CDR3s include the opening cysteine and the closing phenylalanine or tryptophan. The D gene is left open where the match is weak. Clone size is given for some rows only: seen once, a few or many times, or a class if the clone is expanded.

j_gene | d_gene | v_gene | abundance | CDR3nt | CDR3aa
TRBJ2-3 | TRBD2 | TRBV15 | medium-sized | TGTGCCACCAGCAAGGCGGGGGGGTCAGATACGCAGTATTTT | CATSKAGGSDTQYF
TRBJ2-3 | TRBD2 | TRBV5-1 | few | TGCGCCAGCAGCTTGGGCCTCACACCGGGGGGGCTAGATACGCAGTATTTT | CASSLGLTPGGLDTQYF
TRBJ1-6 | - | TRBV12-3/TRBV12-4 | - | TGTGCCAGCAGTTTGGGCAGGGAGAATTCACCCCTCCACTTT | CASSLGRENSPLHF
TRBJ2-5 | - | TRBV7-6 | - | TGTGCCAGCAGCCACGGGAGTCAAGAGACCCAGTACTTC | CASSHGSQETQYF
TRBJ2-7 | TRBD2 | TRBV6-1 | - | TGTGCCAGCAGCTCAAGGACTAGAACCTACGAGCAGTACTTC | CASSSRTRTYEQYF
TRBJ1-2 | - | TRBV3-1 | medium-sized | TGTGCCAGCAGCCAAGTTATGGCCGCGCCAGGCTATGGCTACACCTTC | CASSQVMAAPGYGYTF
TRBJ2-3 | TRBD1 | TRBV20-1 | - | TGCAGTGCATCGGGACAGGCTTGGGGGGTTCCCACAGATACGCAGTATTTT | CSASGQAWGVPTDTQYF
TRBJ2-1 | TRBD2 | TRBV5-6 | - | TGTGCCAGCAGCTTGGCCCACCAGCGGGGGGGTAGGAATGAGCAGTTCTTC | CASSLAHQRGGRNEQFF
TRBJ2-6 | - | TRBV7-2 | medium-sized | TGTGCCAGCAGCCCCCTGGGTAGGGGTCTCGTCTCTGGGGCCAACGTCCTGACTTTC | CASSPLGRGLVSGANVLTF
TRBJ2-4 | - | TRBV6-5 | large | TGTGCCACTACCTGGTTGAACATTCAGTACTTC | CATTWLNIQYF
TRBJ2-3 | TRBD2 | TRBV4-1 | - | TGCGCCAGCAGCCAAGATAGCGGGGGGATCACAGATACGCAGTATTTT | CASSQDSGGITDTQYF
TRBJ1-1 | - | TRBV5-1 | few | TGCGCCAGCAGCGAAATTGCAGGAGCATCGAACACTGAAGCTTTCTTT | CASSEIAGASNTEAFF
TRBJ2-3 | TRBD2 | TRBV5-1 | - | TGCGCCAGCAGCTTAAAGTTAGCGGGGGGGCTGGATACGCAGTATTTT | CASSLKLAGGLDTQYF
TRBJ2-7 | TRBD1 | TRBV7-6 | medium-sized | TGTGCCAGCAGCTTGGACAGGGGATCCTACGAGCAGTACTTC | CASSLDRGSYEQYF
TRBJ2-3 | - | TRBV13 | medium-sized | TGTGCCAGCAGCTTAGGTGCCCGCACAGATACGCAGTATTTT | CASSLGARTDTQYF
TRBJ2-5 | TRBD2 | TRBV20-1 | few | TGCAGTGCTCCTGCGGGGGGGGGTGGAGAGACCCAGTACTTC | CSAPAGGGGETQYF
TRBJ2-3 | TRBD2 | TRBV29-1 | medium-sized | TGCAGCGTGGGCGAACCCGGACTAGCGGGGGGTTCTTCGGATACGCAGTATTTT | CSVGEPGLAGGSSDTQYF
TRBJ2-1 | - | TRBV20-1 | medium-sized | TGCAGTGCTGGGGGGAATACCGAGCAGTTCTTC | CSAGGNTEQFF
TRBJ1-6 | - | TRBV3-1 | few | TGTGCCAGCAGCCAAGTTCTCGACACACCACCCCTCCACTTT | CASSQVLDTPPLHF
TRBJ2-1 | - | TRBV19 | - | TGTGCCAGTAGTATAGACAGCTACAATGAGCAGTTCTTC | CASSIDSYNEQFF
TRBJ2-5 | - | TRBV20-1 | - | TGCAGTGCTAGTCGGCAACAAGAGACCCAGTACTTC | CSASRQQETQYF
TRBJ2-1 | - | TRBV24-1 | few | TGTGCCACCAGTGATTACCGGGGTTTAAATGAGCAGTTCTTC | CATSDYRGLNEQFF
TRBJ1-1 | - | TRBV6-6 | - | TGTGCCGGCAGTTACCCCCAGATCACTGAAGCTTTCTTT | CAGSYPQITEAFF
TRBJ1-1 | - | TRBV3-1 | few | TGTGCCAGCAGCGGCCAGAGGATCGGTGTCGAAGCTTTCTTT | CASSGQRIGVEAFF
TRBJ1-1 | - | TRBV10-3 | - | TGTGCCATCAGTGCGGCTAACAGGGAGAACACTGAAGCTTTCTTT | CAISAANRENTEAFF
TRBJ2-5 | TRBD2 | TRBV6-5 | medium-sized | TGTGCCAGCAGTCCGGGACTAGCAGGGGAGACCCAGTACTTC | CASSPGLAGETQYF
TRBJ2-6 | - | TRBV3-1 | - | TGTGCCAGCAGCTCCTCCACCTCTGGGGCCAACGTCCTGACTTTC | CASSSSTSGANVLTF
TRBJ2-3 | - | TRBV20-1 | - | TGCAGTAAAGGAAGGCAGGGGCGCACAGATACGCAGTATTTT | CSKGRQGRTDTQYF
TRBJ2-5 | - | TRBV2 | once | TGTGCCAACAGTGAATGGGAGACCCAGTACTTC | CANSEWETQYF
TRBJ2-1 | - | TRBV15 | - | TGTGCCACCAGCAGAGATCTAGCAGTTCACAATGAGCAGTTCTTC | CATSRDLAVHNEQFF
TRBJ1-2 | - | TRBV29-1 | medium-sized | TGCAGCGTTGATACAGGAAACTATGGCTACACCTTC | CSVDTGNYGYTF
TRBJ1-3 | - | TRBV12-3/TRBV12-4 | - | TGTGCCAGCAGTTTGAAGGAGAGAAACACCATATATTTT | CASSLKERNTIYF
TRBJ1-1 | - | TRBV14 | - | TGTGCCAGCTCGAGGGGGTACACTGAAGCTTTCTTT | CASSRGYTEAFF
TRBJ1-5 | - | TRBV2 | medium-sized | TGTGCCAGTGGTTCGTATAGCAATCAGCCCCAGCATTTT | CASGSYSNQPQHF
TRBJ1-2 | - | TRBV7-2 | medium-sized | TGTGCCAGCAGCCTGAGACAGGCCAACTATGGCTACACCTTC | CASSLRQANYGYTF
TRBJ1-6 | - | TRBV7-8 | - | TGTGCCAGCAGCCCTCAGACAGGCGATTCACCCCTCCACTTT | CASSPQTGDSPLHF
TRBJ2-3 | - | TRBV20-1 | medium-sized | TGCAGTGCCAAACGTAGCACAGATACGCAGTATTTT | CSAKRSTDTQYF
TRBJ2-6 | - | TRBV19 | medium-sized | TGTGCCAGTAGGTACTCTGGGGCCAACGTCCTGACTTTC | CASRYSGANVLTF
TRBJ2-7 | - | TRBV20-1 | medium-sized | TGCAGTGCTAGTTGGAGCTCCTACGAGCAGTACTTC | CSASWSSYEQYF
TRBJ2-2 | - | TRBV15 | large | TGTGCCACCAGCAGAGATCCCGGGGGCCGGACCGGGGAGCTGTTTTTT | CATSRDPGGRTGELFF
TRBJ1-5 | TRBD1 | TRBV19 | medium-sized | TGTGCCAGTAGTATCCCAGACAGGGTAGGCCAGCCCCAGCATTTT | CASSIPDRVGQPQHF
TRBJ2-1 | - | TRBV5-1 | - | TGCGCCAGCAGCTTGGAGCCCCTAGGCCCTATGTTCTTC | CASSLEPLGPMFF
TRBJ2-2 | - | TRBV20-1 | - | TGCAGTGCTAGAGTACTAGCTAGCACCGGGGAGCTGTTTTTT | CSARVLASTGELFF
TRBJ2-7 | TRBD2 | TRBV25-1 | medium-sized | TGTGCCAGCAGTGAGGGACTAGCGGTATCCTACGAGCAGTACTTC | CASSEGLAVSYEQYF
TRBJ2-1 | - | TRBV21-1 | medium-sized | TGTGCCAGCAGCACTGTCGAGCGGGGGAAATACAATGAGCAGTTCTTC | CASSTVERGKYNEQFF
TRBJ2-3 | TRBD2 | TRBV11-3 | medium-sized | TGTGCCAGCAGCTCGAGAGCGGGGGGGCCAGGAGATACGCAGTATTTT | CASSSRAGGPGDTQYF
TRBJ2-1 | TRBD1 | TRBV6-1 | few | TGTGCCAGCAGCCTTTTCGGGACAGGGGGCTTGGGAGAGCAGTTCTTC | CASSLFGTGGLGEQFF
TRBJ2-5 | - | TRBV15 | few | TGTGCCACCAGCGGGTCTGTGGAGACCCAGTACTTC | CATSGSVETQYF
TRBJ2-5 | - | TRBV20-1 | - | TGCAGTGCTAGGGGAGGGGGGGCGATAGAGACCCAGTACTTC | CSARGGGAIETQYF
TRBJ1-4 | TRBD1 | TRBV28 | medium-sized | TGTGCCAGCAGTCCAACGGGACAGGGAACAACTAATGAAAAACTGTTTTTT | CASSPTGQGTTNEKLFF
TRBJ2-7 | - | TRBV7-8 | medium-sized | TGTGCCAGCAGCTTAGGGGCCAGGGACTACGAGCAGTACTTC | CASSLGARDYEQYF
TRBJ1-1 | - | TRBV6-5 | once | TGTGCCAGCAGTCCCTCGTTGGGGTACACTGAAGCTTTCTTT | CASSPSLGYTEAFF